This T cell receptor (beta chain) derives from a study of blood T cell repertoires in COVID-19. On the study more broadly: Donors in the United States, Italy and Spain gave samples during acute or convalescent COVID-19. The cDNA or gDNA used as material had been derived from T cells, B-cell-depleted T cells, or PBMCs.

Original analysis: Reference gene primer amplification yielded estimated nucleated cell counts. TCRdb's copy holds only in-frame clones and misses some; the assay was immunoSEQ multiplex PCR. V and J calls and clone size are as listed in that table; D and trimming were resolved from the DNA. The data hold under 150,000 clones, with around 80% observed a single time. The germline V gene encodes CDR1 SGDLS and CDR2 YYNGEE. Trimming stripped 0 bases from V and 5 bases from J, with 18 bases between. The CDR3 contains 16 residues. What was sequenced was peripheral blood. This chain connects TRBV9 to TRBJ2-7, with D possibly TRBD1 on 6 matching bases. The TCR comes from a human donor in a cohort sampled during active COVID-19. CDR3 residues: CASSVGTEGRMNEQYF. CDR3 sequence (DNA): TGTGCCAGCAGCGTAGGGACAGAGGGGCGTATGAACGAGCAGTACTTC.